A single T cell receptor beta chain is shown here with its context. This entry comes from a study of blood T cell repertoires in COVID-19. Overall study: Acute-phase and convalescent COVID-19 samples originated in the United States, Italy and Spain.

V dropped 6 bases and J dropped 6; count of bases not matched to a gene: 17. The CDR3 totals 17 residues. The germline V gene encodes CDR1 SGHAT and CDR2 FQNNGV. Original processing notes: Scientists estimated how many nucleated cells there were by amplifying reference gene primers. The repertoire was sequenced with immunoSEQ multiplex PCR; TCRdb's copy has only in-frame clones and lacks some. The V and J calls and clone size were taken over from that table, and D and trimming were inferred from the DNA. The sample lists approximately 280,000 clones; 90% were seen once. Researchers sorted participants into cohorts using their self-reported clinical history.

The chain recombines TRBV11-2 with TRBJ2-1; 7 bases line up with TRBD2. The sequence was obtained from a woman aged 18-29 years with acute COVID-19. The sequencing input was PBMCs or T cells enriched from blood (not recorded which). CDR3 region: CASRPPFRLAVGNEQFF. CDR3 DNA: TGTGCCAGCAGGCCCCCGTTCCGGCTAGCGGTCGGCAATGAGCAGTTCTTC.